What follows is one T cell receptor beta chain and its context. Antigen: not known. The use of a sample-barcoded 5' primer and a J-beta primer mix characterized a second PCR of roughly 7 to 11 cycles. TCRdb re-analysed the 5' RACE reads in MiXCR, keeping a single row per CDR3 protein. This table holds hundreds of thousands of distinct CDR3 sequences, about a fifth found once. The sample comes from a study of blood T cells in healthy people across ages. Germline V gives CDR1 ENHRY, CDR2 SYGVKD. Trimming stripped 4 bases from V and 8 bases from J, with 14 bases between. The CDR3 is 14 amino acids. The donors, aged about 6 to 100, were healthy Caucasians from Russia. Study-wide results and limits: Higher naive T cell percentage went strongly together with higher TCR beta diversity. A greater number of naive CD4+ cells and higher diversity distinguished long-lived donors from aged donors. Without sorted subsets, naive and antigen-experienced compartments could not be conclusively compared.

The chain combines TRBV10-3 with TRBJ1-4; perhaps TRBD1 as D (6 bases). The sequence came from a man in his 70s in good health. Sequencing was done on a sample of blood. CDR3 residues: CAISGGGGGEKLFF. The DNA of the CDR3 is TGTGCCATCAGTGGCGGAGGGGGTGGCGAAAAACTGTTTTTT.